This T cell receptor (beta chain) was observed in a study of T-cell memory formation after mild COVID-19. Study-wide background: Largely, the TCR clusters proved donor specific.

In TCRdb, the 5' RACE reads were re-called with MiXCR into one record per CDR3 protein. Here the sample spans around 200,000 distinct CDR3 sequences, 16% being singletons. The CDR3 consists of 15 residues. Germline assignment: CDR1 DFQATT and CDR2 SNEGSKA (reference sequence). V lost 0 bases and J lost 9; bases outside the gene matches: 8. Study-wide points: Some clones that responded were present in memory (sampled pre-infection), which suggests cross-reactive memory joined. Clones that shrank (day 15 to 85) were balanced CD4/CD8, whereas later expanders leaned CD4+. Mainly CM and EM harbored the contracting CD4+ clones; mainly EMRA harbored the CD8+ ones.

As concerns this clonotype: Its cognate antigen is unknown.

This TCR came from an adult woman who had mild COVID-19 (a few samples of this study predate the infection). Cell type and time point are not known. The sample comprised PBMCs or a T cell subset sorted from them (not recorded which). V and J are TRBV20-1 and TRBJ2-1; 10 bases agree with TRBD1. The CDR3 spells CSARDRQGARGEQFF. The CDR3 DNA sequence: TGCAGTGCTAGAGATAGACAGGGGGCGCGTGGTGAGCAGTTCTTC.